The source of this T cell receptor beta chain is a study of PD-L1 blockade in urothelial cancer. Profiled with immunoSEQ multiplex PCR; TCRdb holds only in-frame clones, not every one. The top ten clones hold about 7.3% of a sample with some 40,000 clones, roughly nine tenths of them seen once. The CDR3 sequence is 16 residues long. The germline gives CDR1 KGHSH, CDR2 LQKENI. With 3 bases clipped from V and 0 bases from J, the junction kept 4 bases outside the gene matches. Time point here: peripheral blood 6 weeks after treatment start. The patients' disease, urothelial carcinoma, was locally advanced or metastatic.

The clonotype originates from a man between 65 and 79 years old with urothelial cancer. This sequence joins TRBV18 and TRBJ2-3; 9 nucleotides agree with TRBD2. The material sequenced was PBMCs, taken around atezolizumab (anti-PD-L1) treatment. The CDR3 bases are TGTGCCAGCTCACCTTTAGCGGGAGTGAGCACAGATACGCAGTATTTT. Translated, it gives CASSPLAGVSTDTQYF. The entire variable domain, with the rest obtained from reference TRBV18 and TRBJ2-3, is as follows: NAGVMQNPRHLVRRRGQEARLRCSPMKGHSHVYWYRQLPEEGLKFMVYLQKENIIDESGMPKERFSAEFPKEGPSILRIQQVVRGDSAAYFCASSPLAGVSTDTQYFGPGTRLTVL.